This T cell receptor beta chain came from a study of cytomegalovirus exposure and HLA in healthy donors. This clone showed up just a few times. Antigen unknown. Overall study results and limits: The classifier was said to identify cytomegalovirus status with high specificity and sensitivity. Cytomegalovirus association was assigned to about 150 TCR beta chains.

This CDR3 comprises 13 residues. Deletions cut 5 bases from V and 6 bases from J, with 10 bases between. The germline gives CDR1 SNHLY, CDR2 FYNNEI. Sequencing was performed with immunoSEQ multiplex PCR; in TCRdb, only in-frame clones are kept and a portion is missing. This sample has 140,000 to 150,000 clones; roughly 87% occur once, and the top ten carry 4.5%. This receptor was obtained from a man in his late teens or twenties in good health and CMV-seropositive. The sequencing sample was made of PBMCs. The genes are TRBV2 and TRBJ1-4; D ambiguous. Written as DNA, the CDR3 is TGTGCCAGCAGTCCGGGGAGTGATGAAAAACTGTTTTTT. The encoded protein is CASSPGSDEKLFF.